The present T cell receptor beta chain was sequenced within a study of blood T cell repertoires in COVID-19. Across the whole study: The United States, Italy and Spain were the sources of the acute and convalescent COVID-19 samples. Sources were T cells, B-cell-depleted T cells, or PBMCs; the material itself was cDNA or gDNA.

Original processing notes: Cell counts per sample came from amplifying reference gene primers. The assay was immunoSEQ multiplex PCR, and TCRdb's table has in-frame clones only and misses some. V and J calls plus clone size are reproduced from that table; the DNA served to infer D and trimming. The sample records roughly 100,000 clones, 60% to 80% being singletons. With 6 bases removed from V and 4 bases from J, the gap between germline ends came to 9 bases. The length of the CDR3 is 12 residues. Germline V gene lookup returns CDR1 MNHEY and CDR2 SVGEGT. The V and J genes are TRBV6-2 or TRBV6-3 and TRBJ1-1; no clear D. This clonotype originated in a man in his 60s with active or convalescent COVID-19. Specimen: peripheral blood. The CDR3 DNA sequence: TGTGCCAGCAGCCGGGCCGGCACTGAAGCTTTCTTT. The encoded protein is CASSRAGTEAFF.